This T cell receptor beta chain was recorded in a study of CD8+ T cells in alopecia areata. Overall study findings and caveats: Resident alphabeta T-cell populations of normal skin are likewise subject to sequencing in scalp samples.

V trimming: 5 bases; J trimming: 2 bases; junction bases outside the gene matches: 6. From germline, CDR1 is SEHNR and CDR2 FQNEAQ (reference sequence). The CDR3 consists of 14 residues. Sorting separated CD4+ and CD8+ T cells out of PBMCs. The sample holds one count of this clone. The antigen remains undetermined. After isolation, RNA underwent reverse transcription to generate cDNA as the sequencing template. Clones were sequenced by immunoSEQ multiplex PCR, and TCRdb holds only the in-frame ones, with some missing. Found here are approximately 29,000 clones, around 80% of them singletons; the top ten hold 15% to 20%.

Input material: NKG2D-low CD8+ T cells sorted from blood. The chain combines TRBV7-9 with TRBJ2-7; 7 nucleotides match TRBD1. This sequence was found in a human donor with alopecia areata. CDR3 DNA sequence: TGTGCCAGCAGCCACCGGGACAGAACCTACGAGCAGTACTTC. Residues: CASSHRDRTYEQYF.